This T cell receptor beta chain was identified during a study of cytomegalovirus exposure and HLA in healthy donors. PCR involved 60 Vbeta and 13 Jbeta primers. Generated by immunoSEQ multiplex PCR, the TCRdb table keeps only in-frame clones and is missing some. The table shows about 180,000 clones, with 60% to 85% occurring only once. The germline gives CDR1 MGHDK, CDR2 SYGVNS. The CDR3 has 17 amino acids. Trimming left V 2 bases short and J 7 bases short, with 20 bases between. This clonotype was obtained from a male donor in good health and CMV-seronegative. Sequencing was performed on PBMCs. The chain uses TRBV25-1 and TRBJ1-4; weak D call: TRBD1 (6 bases). Here the CDR3 DNA reads TGTGCCAGCAGTGAAAGGGTGAACAGGGCGGGTAGTGAAAAACTGTTTTTT. Translation: CASSERVNRAGSEKLFF. Full variable domain (rest looked up from reference TRBV25-1 and TRBJ1-4): EADIYQTPRYLVIGTGKKITLECSQTMGHDKMYWYQQDPGMELHLIHYSYGVNSTEKGDLSSESTVSRIRTEHFPLTLESARPSHTSQYLCASSERVNRAGSEKLFFGSGTQLSVL.